Listed here is a single TCR beta chain. The repertoire was sequenced with immunoSEQ multiplex PCR; TCRdb's copy has only in-frame clones and lacks some. In the table there are about 17,000 clones, approximately 82% of which are singletons. This CDR3 is 13 amino acids long. Germline V lookup: CDR1 SGHVS, CDR2 FNYEAQ. Trimming left V 3 bases short and J 6 bases short, with 12 bases between. The sample is drawn from a study of somatic mutations in cytotoxic T cells in rheumatoid arthritis. Sequencing used CD8+ T cells sorted from blood. This sequence joins TRBV7-6 and TRBJ2-7; no clear D. The clonotype originates from an adult with rheumatoid arthritis. CDR3 sequence (DNA): TGTGCCAGCAGCTTTGCAAGTTCTGCCGAGCAGTACTTC. Amino acid sequence: CASSFASSAEQYF. Full variable domain (outside the CDR3, taken from reference TRBV7-6 and TRBJ2-7): GAGVSQSPRYKVTKRGQDVALRCDPISGHVSLYWYRQALGQGPEFLTYFNYEAQQDKSGLPNDRFSAERPEGSISTLTIQRTEQRDSAMYRCASSFASSAEQYFGPGTRLTVT.